This T cell receptor (beta chain) was sequenced in a study of OX40 agonist ivuxolimab in advanced cancers. Overall study context: Three individuals attained partial responses, comprising one hepatocellular carcinoma case and two cutaneous melanoma cases.

The method was immunoSEQ multiplex PCR; TCRdb's version includes in-frame clones alone and lacks a portion of them. This table holds tens of thousands of clones, around 89% found once. V was shortened by 5 bases and J by 14 bases, with 13 bases between the two germline ends. The CDR3 runs to 12 residues. Germline loops: CDR1 SEHNR, CDR2 FQNEAQ (reference sequence). Overall study findings and caveats: On average, CD8+ T cells had more expanded clones than CD4+.

With regard to this clone: Its specificity is not known.

The sequence was collected from an adult with an advanced solid tumor such as melanoma, head and neck, liver or kidney cancer. V is TRBV7-9 and J is TRBJ1-6; D is uncertain. This specimen was CD4+ or CD8+ T cells sorted from blood, taken in a trial of the OX40 agonist ivuxolimab. CDR3 residues: CASSPSQMALHF. The CDR3 nucleotides are TGTGCCAGCAGCCCCAGCCAGATGGCCCTCCACTTT.